These 13 T cell receptor beta chains share one sample of origin, sequenced in a study of T cells in Graves' hyperthyroidism and ophthalmopathy. There were TCR beta CDR3 regions amplified from RNA transcripts. Primed by the HTBI set, a first-round RT-PCR was run on the TCR CDR3. TCRdb re-analysed the multiplex PCR reads in MiXCR, keeping a single row per CDR3 protein. The data hold 550,000 to 700,000 distinct CDR3 sequences, with roughly 46% observed a single time. The sequenced sample was peripheral blood or thyroid tissue (not recorded which). Every receptor here comes from an adult woman with Graves' disease, either hyperthyroidism or ophthalmopathy (not recorded which).

To note about this clonotype: The junction and the germline gene differ at one end; a read error may be behind it. V and J are TRBV6-2 or TRBV6-3 and TRBJ2-5; weak D call: TRBD2 (6 bases). The CDR3 length is 16 residues. The germline V gene encodes CDR1 MNHEY and CDR2 SVGEGT. CDR3 sequence: CAGSRRERTSGEAQYF. Here the CDR3 DNA reads TGTGCCGGCAGTCGACGAGAGAGGACTTCGGGGGAGGCCCAGTACTTC.

The V call is TRBV25-1, the J call TRBJ1-5; no reliable D call. CDR1 and CDR2 (germline): MGHDK, SYGVNS. The CDR3 length is 18 residues. The germline V and J ends were trimmed by 2 bases and 0 bases, with 17 bases remaining between them. The CDR3 coding sequence is TGTGCCAGCAGTGAAAGGCGAGGGTTCGGCTATAGCAATCAGCCCCAGCATTTT. It is translated as CASSERRGFGYSNQPQHF.

The rearrangement uses TRBV7-3 and TRBJ1-2; 9 nucleotides align to TRBD1. The ends lost 6 bases at V and 8 bases at J; junction bases unmatched: 10. This CDR3 spans 14 amino acids. Per the germline V gene, CDR1 is SGHTA and CDR2 is FQGTGA. Here the CDR3 reads CASSWPGQGDGYTF. DNA of the CDR3: TGTGCCAGCAGTTGGCCGGGACAGGGTGACGGCTACACCTTC.

The gene calls are TRBV5-1 and TRBJ2-5; D may be TRBD2 (5 bases). Germline V gives CDR1 SGHRS, CDR2 YFSETQ. Trimming removed 2 bases from V and 5 bases from J, with 16 bases in between. This CDR3 comprises 15 residues. The chain's CDR3 is CASSLTDPGVETQYF. The CDR3 nucleotides read TGCGCCAGCAGCTTAACCGACCCCGGGGTGGAGACCCAGTACTTC.

This chain connects TRBV30 to TRBJ2-2; the D is unclear. CDR1 and CDR2 from the germline V gene are GTSNPN and SVGIG (reference sequence). V lost 4 bases and J 4 bases, leaving 7 bases between the germline ends. This CDR3 has 12 residues. CDR3 in amino acids: CAWNPVTGELFF. CDR3 DNA sequence: TGTGCCTGGAATCCGGTCACCGGGGAGCTGTTTTTT. Full variable domain (rest looked up from reference TRBV30 and TRBJ2-2): SQTIHQWPATLVQPVGSPLSLECTVEGTSNPNLYWYRQAAGRGLQLLFYSVGIGQISSEVPQNLSASRPQDRQFILSSKKLLLSDSGFYLCAWNPVTGELFFGEGSRLTVL.

The V and J genes are TRBV12-5 and TRBJ2-2, with a possible D match to TRBD2 (6 bases). This CDR3 has 18 amino acids. V lost 2 bases and J 4 bases, leaving 20 bases between the germline ends. Germline loops: CDR1 LGHNT, CDR2 FRNRAP. The CDR3, as DNA: TGTGCTAGTGGTTTGAGCATCGGGGGACTCAGATTCACCGGGGAGCTGTTTTTT. This gives the protein CASGLSIGGLRFTGELFF.

This clonotype was seen many times. This chain joins TRBV2 and TRBJ2-5; D is perhaps TRBD1 (5 bases). Between the trimmed V and J ends, which lost 3 bases and 4 bases, there was a span of 6 bases. The CDR3 is 12 residues long. Looked up from germline, CDR1 is SNHLY and CDR2 is FYNNEI. CDR3 DNA sequence: TGTGCCAGCAGTGATGGGGCAGAGACCCAGTACTTC. Translating gives CASSDGAETQYF. The full variable domain, with the rest looked up from reference TRBV2 and TRBJ2-5, is EPEVTQTPSHQVTQMGQEVILRCVPISNHLYFYWYRQILGQKVEFLVSFYNNEISEKSEIFDDQFSVERPDGSNFTLKIRSTKLEDSAMYFCASSDGAETQYFGPGTRLLVL.

The V gene is TRBV12-3 or TRBV12-4, the J gene TRBJ2-7; TRBD2 agrees at 10 bases. This CDR3 is built from 18 residues. After removal of 5 bases from V and 2 bases from J, the junction contained 15 bases not matched to a gene. CDR3 protein: CASSSLAGDLLKTYEQYF. The CDR3, as DNA: TGTGCCAGCAGTAGTCTAGCGGGAGATCTCTTGAAAACCTACGAGCAGTACTTC.

The rearrangement joins TRBV25-1 to TRBJ1-1; D unresolved. There are 12 residues in the CDR3. CDR1 and CDR2 from the germline V gene are MGHDK and SYGVNS. In DNA, the CDR3 is TGTGCTAGAGTAGGCGTGAACACTGAAGCTTTCTTT. Its protein is CARVGVNTEAFF.

This clonotype was seen a single time. The chain links TRBV24-1 to TRBJ2-5; 10 nucleotides align to TRBD2. The CDR3 is 14 residues long. Per germline, CDR1 KGHDR and CDR2 SFDVKD. The J segment lost 5 bases and the V segment lost 11 bases, leaving 10 bases of the junction unmatched. Here the CDR3 DNA reads TGTGCCATAGGTGGAAGCGGGGGGGCTGAGACCCAGTACTTC. It translates to CAIGGSGGAETQYF.

The rearrangement joins TRBV15 to TRBJ1-4; tentative D call: TRBD1 (5 bases). Trimming took 0 bases from V and 7 from J, leaving 15 bases between them. The CDR3 extends over 16 amino acids. Germline CDR1 and CDR2: LNHNV and YYDKDF (reference sequence). CDR3 sequence (DNA): TGTGCCACCAGCAGAGATCAGATAGGGGAGAGTGAAAAACTGTTTTTT. It specifies CATSRDQIGESEKLFF.

V usage is TRBV27 and J usage is TRBJ2-2, with a weak D call TRBD2 (5 bases). The CDR3 extends over 14 amino acids. Deletions cut 5 bases from V and 6 bases from J, with 13 bases between. Germline V gene sequence: CDR1 MNHEY, CDR2 SMNVEV (reference sequence). The CDR3 reads CASSPLGVPGELFF. The CDR3 nucleotides are TGTGCCAGCAGTCCCCTCGGGGTACCCGGGGAGCTGTTTTTT.

This chain joins TRBV12-3 or TRBV12-4 and TRBJ1-4, with D perhaps TRBD1 (5 bases). The CDR3 extends over 13 amino acids. The V and J ends lost 4 bases and 8 bases respectively, with 11 bases between them. CDR3 sequence: CASSWGVGEKLFF. The CDR3 DNA is TGTGCCAGCAGTTGGGGGGTTGGGGAAAAACTGTTTTTT.